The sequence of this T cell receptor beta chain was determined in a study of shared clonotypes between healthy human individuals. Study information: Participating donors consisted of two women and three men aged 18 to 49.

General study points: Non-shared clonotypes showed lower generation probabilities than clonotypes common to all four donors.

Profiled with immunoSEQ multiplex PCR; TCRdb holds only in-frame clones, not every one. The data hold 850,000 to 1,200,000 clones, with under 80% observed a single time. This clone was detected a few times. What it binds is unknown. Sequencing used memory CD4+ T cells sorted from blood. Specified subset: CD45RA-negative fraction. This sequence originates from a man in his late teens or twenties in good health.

The CDR3 DNA is TGTGCCAGCAGCTTTCTTAGAAATTCACCCCTCCACTTT. Its protein is CASSFLRNSPLHF. This rearrangement joins TRBV5-8 to TRBJ1-6; D is uncertain. The CDR3 loop spans 13 amino acids. V shed 2 bases and J shed 7 bases, with 7 bases lying between them. Germline CDR1 and CDR2: SGHTS and YDEGEE.